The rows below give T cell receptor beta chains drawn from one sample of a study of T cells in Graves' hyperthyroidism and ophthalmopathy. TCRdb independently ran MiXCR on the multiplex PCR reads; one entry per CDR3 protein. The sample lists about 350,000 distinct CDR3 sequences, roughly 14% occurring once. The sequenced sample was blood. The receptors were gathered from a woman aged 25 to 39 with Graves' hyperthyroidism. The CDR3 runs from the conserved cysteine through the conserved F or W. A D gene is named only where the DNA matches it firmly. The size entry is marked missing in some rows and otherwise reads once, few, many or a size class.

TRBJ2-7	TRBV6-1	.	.	TGTGCCACCAGCGGGCTATACGAGCAGTACTTC	CATSGLYEQYF
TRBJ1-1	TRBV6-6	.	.	TGTGCCAGCAGTTACCCAGGGTTTGGTTCTGAAGCTTTCTTT	CASSYPGFGSEAFF
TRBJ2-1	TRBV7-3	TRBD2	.	TGTGCCAGCAGCTTAGCTAGCGGAGAGTACAATGAGCAGTTCTTC	CASSLASGEYNEQFF
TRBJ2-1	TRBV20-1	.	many	TGCAGTGCTAGCAGGGGCGAGGCGGGAGCTGGGGGCAATGAGCAGTTCTTC	CSASRGEAGAGGNEQFF
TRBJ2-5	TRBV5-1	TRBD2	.	TGCGCCAGCAAGATCTGGCGGGAGGGACAAGAGACCCAGTACTTC	CASKIWREGQETQYF
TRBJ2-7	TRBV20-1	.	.	TGCAGTGCTAGAGATAGGAGTAGATCCTACGAGCAGTACTTC	CSARDRSRSYEQYF
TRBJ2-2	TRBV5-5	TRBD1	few	TGTGCCAGCAGCTTGCAACAGGGGGTTACCGGGGAGCTGTTTTTT	CASSLQQGVTGELFF
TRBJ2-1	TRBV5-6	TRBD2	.	TGTGCCAGCAGCGACGGACTAGCGGTATATGAGCAGTTCTTC	CASSDGLAVYEQFF
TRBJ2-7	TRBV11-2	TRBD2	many	TGTGCCAGCAGCTTAGGAGGTGGCGGGAGCTACGAGCAGTACTTC	CASSLGGGGSYEQYF
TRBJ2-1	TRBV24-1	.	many	TGTGCCACCAGTGATTTTGCCGGGCAGAACAATGAGCAGTTCTTC	CATSDFAGQNNEQFF
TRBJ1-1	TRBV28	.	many	TGTGCCAGCAAGACCGTGCTGGGTGTGACTGAAGCTTTCTTT	CASKTVLGVTEAFF
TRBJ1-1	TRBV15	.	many	TGTGCCACCAGCAGAGCCGGGAACACTGAAGCTTTCTTT	CATSRAGNTEAFF
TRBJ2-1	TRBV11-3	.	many	TGTGCCAGCAGCTTAGACGGGAGTAACAATGAGCAGTTCTTC	CASSLDGSNNEQFF
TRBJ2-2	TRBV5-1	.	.	TGCGCCAGCAGCTTTATTCATTGGCATCCCGGGGAGCTGTTTTTT	CASSFIHWHPGELFF
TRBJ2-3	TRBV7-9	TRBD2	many	TGTGCCAGCAGCGCCCGCCCGGGGGGAACAGATACGCAGTATTTT	CASSARPGGTDTQYF
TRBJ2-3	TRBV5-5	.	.	TGTGCCAGCAGCCGGACCGGGACGCTTGACGCAGATACGCAGTATTTT	CASSRTGTLDADTQYF
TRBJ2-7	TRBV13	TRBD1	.	TGTGCCAGCAGCCACCGGGACAGGGATATGAAGCAGTACTTC	CASSHRDRDMKQYF
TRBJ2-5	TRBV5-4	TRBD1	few	TGTGCCAGCAGTCGACAACCGGGACAGGGGATGGGAGAGACCCAGTACTTC	CASSRQPGQGMGETQYF
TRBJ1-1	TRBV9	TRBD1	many	TGTGCCAGCAGCGACAGCAGGGGGTTGAACACTGAAGCTTTCTTT	CASSDSRGLNTEAFF
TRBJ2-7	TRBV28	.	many	TGTGCCAGCAGTTTGCGGAGCGAGCAGTACTTC	CASSLRSEQYF
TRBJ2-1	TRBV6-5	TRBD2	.	TGTGCCAGCAGTTCCGGGACTAGCGTAAATGAGCAGTTCTTC	CASSSGTSVNEQFF
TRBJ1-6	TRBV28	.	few	TGTGCCAGCAGTTTAGGGTGGGGACCCCTCCACTTT	CASSLGWGPLHF
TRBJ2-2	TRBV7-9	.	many	TGTGCCAGCAGCTTTCATCTTGGCACCGGGGAGCTGTTTTTT	CASSFHLGTGELFF
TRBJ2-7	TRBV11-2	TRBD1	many	TGTGCCAGCAGCTTAGATAGGGACAGCTCCTACGAGCAGTACTTC	CASSLDRDSSYEQYF
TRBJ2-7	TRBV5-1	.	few	TGCGCCAGCAGCTTGGCGGGCAGGTCCGAGCAGTACTTC	CASSLAGRSEQYF
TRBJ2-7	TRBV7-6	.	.	TGTGCCAGCAGCTTAGCGAAGGACTACGAGCAGTACTTC	CASSLAKDYEQYF
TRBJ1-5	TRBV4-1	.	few	TGCGCCAGCAGCCAACGAGGGGGACAGCCCCAGCATTTT	CASSQRGGQPQHF
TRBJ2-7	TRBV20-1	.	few	TGCAGTGCTAGAGGGGTTGGGGCAGAACCATACGAGCAGTACTTC	CSARGVGAEPYEQYF
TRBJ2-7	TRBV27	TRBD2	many	TGTGCCAGCAGTTTACTCTCGACTAGCGGGGCCTACGAGCAGTACTTC	CASSLLSTSGAYEQYF
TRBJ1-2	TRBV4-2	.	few	TGTGCCAGCAGCCAGACGGGGCGAGAGGGGCTGGGAGGCTACACCTTC	CASSQTGREGLGGYTF
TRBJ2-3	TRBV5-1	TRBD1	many	TGCGCCAGCAGCTTAGGGGGACAGGGGGCAACAGATACGCAGTATTTT	CASSLGGQGATDTQYF
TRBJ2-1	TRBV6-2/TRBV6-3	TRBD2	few	TGTGCCAGCAGTTACTCCACTAGCGGTTACAATGAGCAGTTCTTC	CASSYSTSGYNEQFF
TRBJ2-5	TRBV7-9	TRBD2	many	TGTGCCAGCAATCTAGCGGGAGGGCGGTCCCAAGAGACCCAGTACTTC	CASNLAGGRSQETQYF
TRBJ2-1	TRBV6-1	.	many	TGTGCCAGCAGTAACTCCGGGACCCCTTGGGATGAGCAGTTCTTC	CASSNSGTPWDEQFF
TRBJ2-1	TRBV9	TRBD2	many	TGTGCCAGCAGCGTTGGCGGGAGTGTCTACAATGAGCAGTTCTTC	CASSVGGSVYNEQFF
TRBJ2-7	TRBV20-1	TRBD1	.	TGCAGTGCTAGAGGGGACCCGGGACAGGAGCCCTACGAGCAGTACTTC	CSARGDPGQEPYEQYF
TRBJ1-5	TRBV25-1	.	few	TGTGCCAGCAGTGCTGATCACCACAGGGAAGAACAGCCCCAGCATTTT	CASSADHHREEQPQHF
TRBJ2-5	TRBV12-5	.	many	TGTGCTAGTGGTTTGGAAGAGACCCAGTACTTC	CASGLEETQYF
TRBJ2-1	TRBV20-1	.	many	TGCAGTGCTAGGACCGAGGGAGGCTTCCCTGAGCAGTTCTTC	CSARTEGGFPEQFF
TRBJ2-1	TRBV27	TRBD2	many	TGTGCCAGCAGTTCGATGACTAGCGGGGTTACCTACAATGAGCAGTTCTTC	CASSSMTSGVTYNEQFF
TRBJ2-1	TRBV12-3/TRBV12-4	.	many	TGTGCCAGCAAGGTCGGCAGGACCTACAATGAGCAGTTCTTC	CASKVGRTYNEQFF
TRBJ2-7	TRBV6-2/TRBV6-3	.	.	TGTGCCAGCAGTTATGGTGTTCGGGGGCCCGTCGACGAGCAGTACTTC	CASSYGVRGPVDEQYF